The clone carrying this T cell receptor (beta chain) has just one count. The antigen remains undetermined. The trim removed 4 bases at V and 3 bases at J, leaving 8 bases unmatched. This CDR3 region has 16 residues. In germline, CDR1 is MGHRA, CDR2 YSYEKL. Clones were read by immunoSEQ multiplex PCR, and TCRdb kept only the in-frame ones, dropping some. Here the sample spans around 300,000 clones, 80% to 90% being singletons. This sample is part of a study of Ad26.COV2.S vaccination and SARS-CoV-2 variants. Study summary: Donor got 5x10^10 or 1x10^11 viral particles of Ad26.COV2.S.

Noted treatment: some 20 received Ad26.COV2.S at low or high dose, single or two shots; 5 received placebo; per-sample allocation not given. After the first vaccine or placebo injection, samples were drawn on day 63. Broader study findings: Total responses of T cells may have been underestimated by the analyses of TCR breadth and depth. It was found that vaccine and placebo recipients had similar non-spike TCR breadth.

The V call is TRBV4-1, the J call TRBJ2-7; 11 bases align to TRBD1. Source: peripheral blood, taken in a trial of Ad26.COV2.S vaccine versus placebo. The TCR originated in a person aged 18-65 years who received the Ad26.COV2.S COVID-19 vaccine or a placebo. CDR3 sequence (DNA): TGCGCCAGCAGCCGAGAACCCGGGACAGGGGGCTACGAGCAGTACTTC. Translated: CASSREPGTGGYEQYF.